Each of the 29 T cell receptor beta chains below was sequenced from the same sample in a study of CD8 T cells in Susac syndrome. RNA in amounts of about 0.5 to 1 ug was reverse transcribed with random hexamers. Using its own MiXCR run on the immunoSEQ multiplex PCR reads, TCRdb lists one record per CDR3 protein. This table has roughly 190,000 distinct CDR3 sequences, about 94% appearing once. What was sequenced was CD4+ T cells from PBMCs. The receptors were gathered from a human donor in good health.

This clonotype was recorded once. The CDR3 is CSARRGKGGTDTQYF. In nucleotides, the CDR3 is TGCAGTGCTAGGCGGGGGAAGGGAGGCACAGATACGCAGTATTTT. The chain carries TRBV20-1 and TRBJ2-3; 7 bases fit TRBD2. Germline V gene lookup returns CDR1 DFQATT and CDR2 SNEGSKA (reference sequence). The CDR3 length is 15 residues. After removal of 3 bases from V and 1 base from J, the junction contained 7 bases not matched to a gene.

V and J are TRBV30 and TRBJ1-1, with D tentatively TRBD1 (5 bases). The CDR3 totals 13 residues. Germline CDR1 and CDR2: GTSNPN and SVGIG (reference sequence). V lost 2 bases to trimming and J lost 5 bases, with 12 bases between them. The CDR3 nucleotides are TGTGCCTGGAGTCCTGGGCAGGGTACTGAAGCTTTCTTT. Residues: CAWSPGQGTEAFF.

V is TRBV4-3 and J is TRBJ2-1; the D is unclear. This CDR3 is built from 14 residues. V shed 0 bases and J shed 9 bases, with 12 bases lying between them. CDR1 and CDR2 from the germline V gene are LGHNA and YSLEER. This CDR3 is CASSQDRERAEQFF. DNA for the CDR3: TGCGCCAGCAGCCAAGATAGGGAAAGGGCTGAGCAGTTCTTC.

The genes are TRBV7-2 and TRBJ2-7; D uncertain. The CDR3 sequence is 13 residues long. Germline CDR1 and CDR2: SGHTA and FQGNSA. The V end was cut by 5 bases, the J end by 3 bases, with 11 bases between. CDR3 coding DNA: TGTGCCAGCAGCAAAGGACCAGGCTACGAGCAGTACTTC. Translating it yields CASSKGPGYEQYF.

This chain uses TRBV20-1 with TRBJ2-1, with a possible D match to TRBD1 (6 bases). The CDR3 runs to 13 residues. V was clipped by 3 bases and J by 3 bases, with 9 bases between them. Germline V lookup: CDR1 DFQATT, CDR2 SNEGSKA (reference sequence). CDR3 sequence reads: CSASGTSYNEQFF. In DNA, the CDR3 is TGCAGTGCTAGCGGGACAAGCTACAATGAGCAGTTCTTC.

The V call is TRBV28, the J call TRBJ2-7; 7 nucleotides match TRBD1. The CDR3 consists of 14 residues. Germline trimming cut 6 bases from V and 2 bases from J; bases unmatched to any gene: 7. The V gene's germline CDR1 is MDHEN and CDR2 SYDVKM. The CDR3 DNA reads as TGTGCCAGCAGACCGACGGGACAGACCTACGAGCAGTACTTC. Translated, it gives CASRPTGQTYEQYF.

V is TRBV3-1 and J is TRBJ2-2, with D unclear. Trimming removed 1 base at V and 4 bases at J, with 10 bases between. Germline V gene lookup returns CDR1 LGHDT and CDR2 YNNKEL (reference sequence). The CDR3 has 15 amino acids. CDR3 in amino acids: CASSQGNWGTGELFF. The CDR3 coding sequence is TGTGCCAGCAGCCAAGGGAATTGGGGCACCGGGGAGCTGTTTTTT. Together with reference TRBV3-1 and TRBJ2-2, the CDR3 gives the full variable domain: DTAVSQTPKYLVTQMGNDKSIKCEQNLGHDTMYWYKQDSKKFLKIMFSYNNKELIINETVPNRFSPKSPDKAHLNLHINSLELGDSAVYFCASSQGNWGTGELFFGEGSRLTVL.

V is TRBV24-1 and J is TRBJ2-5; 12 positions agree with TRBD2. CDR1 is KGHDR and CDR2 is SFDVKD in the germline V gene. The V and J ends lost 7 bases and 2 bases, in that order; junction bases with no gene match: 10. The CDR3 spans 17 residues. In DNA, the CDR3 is TGTGCCACCAGGAGTATGACTAGCGGGAGTCCACAAGAGACCCAGTACTTC. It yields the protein CATRSMTSGSPQETQYF.

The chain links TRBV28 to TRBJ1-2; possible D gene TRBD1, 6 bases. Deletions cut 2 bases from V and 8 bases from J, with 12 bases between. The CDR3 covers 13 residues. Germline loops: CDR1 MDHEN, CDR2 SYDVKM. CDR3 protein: CASSLAGGNGYTF. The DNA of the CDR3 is TGTGCCAGCAGTTTAGCGGGGGGCAACGGCTACACCTTC.

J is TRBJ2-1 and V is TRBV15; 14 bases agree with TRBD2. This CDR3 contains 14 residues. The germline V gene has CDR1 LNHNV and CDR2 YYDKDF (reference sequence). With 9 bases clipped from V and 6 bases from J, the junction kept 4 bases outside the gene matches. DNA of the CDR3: TGTGCCACGGAAGGGACTAGCGGGAGCAATGAGCAGTTCTTC. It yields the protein CATEGTSGSNEQFF.

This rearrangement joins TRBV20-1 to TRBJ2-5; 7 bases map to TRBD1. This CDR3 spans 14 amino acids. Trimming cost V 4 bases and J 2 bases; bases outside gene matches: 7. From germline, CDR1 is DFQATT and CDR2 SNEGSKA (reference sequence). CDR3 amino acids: CSATKGQSQETQYF. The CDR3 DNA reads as TGCAGTGCTACAAAGGGACAGTCTCAAGAGACCCAGTACTTC.

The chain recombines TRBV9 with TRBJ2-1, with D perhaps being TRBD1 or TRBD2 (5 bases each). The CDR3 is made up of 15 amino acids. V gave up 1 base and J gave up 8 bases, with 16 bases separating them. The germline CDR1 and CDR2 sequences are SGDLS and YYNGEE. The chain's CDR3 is CASSVTGPPDDEQFF. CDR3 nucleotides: TGTGCCAGCAGCGTAACGGGACCTCCGGACGATGAGCAGTTCTTC.

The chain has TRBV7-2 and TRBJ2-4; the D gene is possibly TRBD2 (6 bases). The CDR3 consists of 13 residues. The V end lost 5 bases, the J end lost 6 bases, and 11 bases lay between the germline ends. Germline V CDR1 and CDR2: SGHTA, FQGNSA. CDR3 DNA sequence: TGTGCCAGCAGCCGAGGAGGGCCAAACATTCAGTACTTC. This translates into CASSRGGPNIQYF.

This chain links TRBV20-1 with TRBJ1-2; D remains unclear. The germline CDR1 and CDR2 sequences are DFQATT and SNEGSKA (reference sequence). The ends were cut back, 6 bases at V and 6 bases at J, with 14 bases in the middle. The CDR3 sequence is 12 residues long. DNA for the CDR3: TGCAGTGCAAAGACACTCGGTCATGGCTACACCTTC. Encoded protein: CSAKTLGHGYTF.

The CDR3 DNA is TGTGCCAGCAGTTTATACAGGCCTGGGGCCAACGTCCTGACTTTC. This encodes CASSLYRPGANVLTF. The genes are TRBV12-3 or TRBV12-4 and TRBJ2-6, with D perhaps matching TRBD1 (5 bases). The CDR3 loop spans 15 amino acids. V was cut by 2 bases and J by 2 bases, with 7 bases left in between.

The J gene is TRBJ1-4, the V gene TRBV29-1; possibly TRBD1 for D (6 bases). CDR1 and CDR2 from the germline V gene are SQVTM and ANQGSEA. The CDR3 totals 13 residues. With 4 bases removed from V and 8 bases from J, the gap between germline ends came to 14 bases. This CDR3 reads CSVVGQPGEKLFF. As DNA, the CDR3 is TGCAGCGTTGTAGGACAGCCGGGCGAAAAACTGTTTTTT.

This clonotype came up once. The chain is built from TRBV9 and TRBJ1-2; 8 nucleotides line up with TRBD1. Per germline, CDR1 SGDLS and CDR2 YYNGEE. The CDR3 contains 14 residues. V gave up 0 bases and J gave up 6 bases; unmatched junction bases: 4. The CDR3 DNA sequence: TGTGCCAGCAGCGTAGGTCCGACAGGGGATGGCTACACCTTC. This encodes CASSVGPTGDGYTF.

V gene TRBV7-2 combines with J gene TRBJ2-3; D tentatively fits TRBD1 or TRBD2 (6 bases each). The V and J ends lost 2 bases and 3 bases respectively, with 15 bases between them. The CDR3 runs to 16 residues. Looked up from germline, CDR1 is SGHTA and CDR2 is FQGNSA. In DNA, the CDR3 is TGTGCCAGCAGCTTAAGGGGGGTTACCTTAACAGATACGCAGTATTTT. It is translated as CASSLRGVTLTDTQYF.

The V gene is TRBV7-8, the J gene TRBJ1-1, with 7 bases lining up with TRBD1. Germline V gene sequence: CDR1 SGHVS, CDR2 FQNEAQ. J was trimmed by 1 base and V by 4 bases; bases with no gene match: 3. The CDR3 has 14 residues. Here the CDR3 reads CASSSQGSNTEAFF. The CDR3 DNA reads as TGTGCCAGCAGCTCACAGGGGTCGAACACTGAAGCTTTCTTT. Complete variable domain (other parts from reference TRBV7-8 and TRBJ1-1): GAGVSQSPRYKVAKRGQDVALRCDPISGHVSLFWYQQALGQGPEFLTYFQNEAQLDKSGLPSDRFFAERPEGSVSTLKIQRTQQEDSAVYLCASSSQGSNTEAFFGQGTRLTVV.

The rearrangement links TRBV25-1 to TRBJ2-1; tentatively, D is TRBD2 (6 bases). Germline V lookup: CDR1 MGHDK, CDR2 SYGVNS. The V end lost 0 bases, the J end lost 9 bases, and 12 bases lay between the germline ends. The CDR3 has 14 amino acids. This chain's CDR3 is CASSEYGGVGEQFF. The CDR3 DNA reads TGTGCCAGCAGTGAATACGGGGGAGTAGGTGAGCAGTTCTTC.

CDR3 nucleotides: TGTGCCAGCAGCCAACCGGGACGGGTGGGCAATGAGCAGTTCTTC. Residues: CASSQPGRVGNEQFF. The rearrangement links TRBV7-9 to TRBJ2-1, with D perhaps assigned TRBD1 or TRBD2 (5 bases each). The CDR3 loop spans 15 amino acids. The V and J ends lost 5 bases and 6 bases respectively, with 17 bases between them. The germline gives CDR1 SEHNR, CDR2 FQNEAQ (reference sequence).

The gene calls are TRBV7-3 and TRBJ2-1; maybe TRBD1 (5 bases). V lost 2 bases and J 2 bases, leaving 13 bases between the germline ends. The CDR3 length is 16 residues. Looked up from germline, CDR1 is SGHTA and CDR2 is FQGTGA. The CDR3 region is CASSLLPPGPYNEQFF. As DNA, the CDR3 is TGTGCCAGCAGCTTACTGCCCCCAGGGCCCTACAATGAGCAGTTCTTC.

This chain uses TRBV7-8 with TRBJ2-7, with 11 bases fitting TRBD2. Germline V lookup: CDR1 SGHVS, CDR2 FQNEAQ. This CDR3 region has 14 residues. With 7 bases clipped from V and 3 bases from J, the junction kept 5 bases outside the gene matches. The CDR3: CASTLTSGIYEQYF. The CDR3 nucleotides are TGTGCCAGCACCCTGACTAGCGGGATCTACGAGCAGTACTTC.

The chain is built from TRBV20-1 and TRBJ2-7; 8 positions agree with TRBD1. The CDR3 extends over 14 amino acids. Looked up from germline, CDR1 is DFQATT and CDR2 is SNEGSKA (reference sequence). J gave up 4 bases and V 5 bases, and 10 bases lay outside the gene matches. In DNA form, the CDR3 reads TGCAGTGCTCAGGCGACAGGGGTTAGATACGAGCAGTACTTC. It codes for CSAQATGVRYEQYF.

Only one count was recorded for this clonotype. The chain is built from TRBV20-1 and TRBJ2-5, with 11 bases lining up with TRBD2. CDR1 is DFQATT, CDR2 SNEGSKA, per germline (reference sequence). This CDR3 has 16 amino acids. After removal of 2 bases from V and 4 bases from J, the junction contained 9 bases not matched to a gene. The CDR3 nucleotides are TGCAGTGCTAGAATACTTCGACTAGCGGGATTAGAGACCCAGTACTTC. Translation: CSARILRLAGLETQYF.

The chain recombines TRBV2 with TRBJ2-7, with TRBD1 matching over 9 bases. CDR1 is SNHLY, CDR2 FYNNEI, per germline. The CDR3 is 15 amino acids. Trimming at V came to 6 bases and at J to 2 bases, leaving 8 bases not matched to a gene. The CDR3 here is CASRLGDRAAYEQYF. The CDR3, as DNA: TGTGCCAGCAGGTTAGGGGACAGGGCCGCCTACGAGCAGTACTTC.

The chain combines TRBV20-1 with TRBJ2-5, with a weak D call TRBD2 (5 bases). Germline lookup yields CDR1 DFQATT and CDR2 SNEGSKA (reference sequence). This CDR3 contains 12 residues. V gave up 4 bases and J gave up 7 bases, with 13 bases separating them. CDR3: CSAKALAPTQYF. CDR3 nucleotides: TGCAGTGCTAAAGCGCTAGCCCCGACCCAGTACTTC.

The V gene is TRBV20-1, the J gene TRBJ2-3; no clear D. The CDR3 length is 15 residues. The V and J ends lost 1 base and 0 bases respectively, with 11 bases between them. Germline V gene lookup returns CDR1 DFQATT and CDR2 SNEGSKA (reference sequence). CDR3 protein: CSARGIYGSTDTQYF. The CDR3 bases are TGCAGTGCTAGAGGGATCTACGGTAGCACAGATACGCAGTATTTT.

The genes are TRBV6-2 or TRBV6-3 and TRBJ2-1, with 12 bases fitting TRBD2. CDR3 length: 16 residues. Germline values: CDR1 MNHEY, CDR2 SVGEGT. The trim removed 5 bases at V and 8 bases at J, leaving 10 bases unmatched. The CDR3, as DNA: TGTGCCAGCAGTACCCTAGCGGGAGGGCCTGGAGATGAGCAGTTCTTC. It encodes CASSTLAGGPGDEQFF.